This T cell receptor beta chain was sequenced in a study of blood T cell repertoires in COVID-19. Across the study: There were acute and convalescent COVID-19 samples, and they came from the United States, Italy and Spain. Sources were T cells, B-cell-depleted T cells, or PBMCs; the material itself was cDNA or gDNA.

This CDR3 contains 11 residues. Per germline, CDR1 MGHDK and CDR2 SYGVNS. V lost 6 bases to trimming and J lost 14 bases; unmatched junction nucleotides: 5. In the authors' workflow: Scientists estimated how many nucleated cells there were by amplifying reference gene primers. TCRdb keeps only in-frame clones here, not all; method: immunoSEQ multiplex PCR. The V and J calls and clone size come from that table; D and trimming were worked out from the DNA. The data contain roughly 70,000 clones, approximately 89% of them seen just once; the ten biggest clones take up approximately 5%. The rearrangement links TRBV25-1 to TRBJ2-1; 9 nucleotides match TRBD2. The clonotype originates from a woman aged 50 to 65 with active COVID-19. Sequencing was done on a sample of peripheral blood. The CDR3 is CASRIAGVEFF. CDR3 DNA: TGTGCCAGCAGGATAGCGGGAGTGGAGTTCTTC.